The text below deals with one T cell receptor (beta chain). A much more abundant neighbour one base away suggests this may be a read error. TRB rearrangements spanning V, D and J were amplified using mixed TRB-A/B primers. TCRdb reanalysed the multiplex PCR reads using MiXCR and keeps one entry per CDR3 protein. This table has 6,500 to 9,500 distinct CDR3 sequences, 25% appearing once. The germline V gene encodes CDR1 GTSNPN and CDR2 SVGIG (reference sequence). V lost 3 bases and J lost 1; bases outside the gene matches: 12. CDR3 length: 16 residues. The data belong to a study of T cell repertoires in aging, cancer and after chemotherapy. TCR beta rearrangements were amplified from peripheral blood genomic DNA.

This rearrangement joins TRBV30 to TRBJ2-7; 7 bases map to TRBD1. The sequenced sample was blood. The TCR was taken from a human donor with a blood cancer. CDR3 amino acids: CAWRVLSTGSSYEQYF. The CDR3 DNA reads as TGTGCCTGGAGGGTACTTTCGACAGGGTCGTCCTACGAGCAGTACTTC.